One and the same sample provided the 7 T cell receptor beta chains below, sequenced in a study of blood T cells in healthy people across ages. For the second PCR, which ran for about 7 to 11 cycles, a sample-barcoded 5' primer and a J-beta primer mix were used. MiXCR, applied by TCRdb to the 5' RACE reads, yields one record per CDR3 protein. The sample lists some 690,000 distinct CDR3 sequences, 20% to 25% occurring once. Sequencing was done on a sample of blood. Every receptor here comes from a man between 65 and 85 years old in good health.

The chain links TRBV12-3 or TRBV12-4 to TRBJ1-4; 10 bases are shared with TRBD1. V dropped 7 bases and J dropped 4; count of bases not matched to a gene: 6. This CDR3 has 15 residues. The CDR3 region is CASTGGTGVNEKLFF. DNA of the CDR3: TGTGCCAGCACCGGGGGGACAGGGGTTAATGAAAAACTGTTTTTT.

This clonotype was found many times. This sequence joins TRBV12-3 or TRBV12-4 and TRBJ1-1; 10 bases fit TRBD1. The V gene end was trimmed by 5 bases and the J gene end by 5 bases; junction bases not matched to a gene: 5. CDR3 length: 14 residues. The CDR3 nucleotides read TGTGCCAGCAGTCCCCGGGACAGGGGTACTGAAGCTTTCTTT. Protein sequence: CASSPRDRGTEAFF.

This clonotype showed up just a few times. At one of its ends the junction is not consistent with the germline gene, which may arise from a read error. The chain has TRBV4-2 and TRBJ2-1, with D unclear. The CDR3 runs 13 residues. The germline V gene encodes CDR1 LGHNA and CDR2 YNFKEQ. The CDR3 DNA is TGTGCCAGCAGCCAAGTGACCTACGATGAGCAGTTCTTC. It codes for CASSQVTYDEQFF.

As concerns this clonotype: The conserved final phenylalanine or tryptophan is absent from the CDR3, which likely points to a read error. J is TRBJ2-3 and V is TRBV5-1; possibly TRBD2 for D (6 bases). Germline CDR1 reads SGHRS; CDR2 reads YFSETQ. Trimming stripped 0 bases from V and 5 bases from J, with 16 bases between. This CDR3 contains 16 residues. The CDR3 sequence is CASSLAGGLQGDTQYL. In nucleotides, the CDR3 is TGCGCCAGCAGCTTGGCCGGGGGACTTCAAGGAGATACGCAGTATCTT.

Details on this clonotype: A junction end diverges from the germline sequence, so it may reflect a read error. The V call is TRBV27, the J call TRBJ1-2, with D possibly being TRBD1 (6 bases). CDR1 MNHEY and CDR2 SMNVEV come from the germline V gene (reference sequence). The CDR3 runs to 16 residues. The CDR3 coding sequence is TGTGCCAGCAGTCCCCTCGACAGGTTTAGCATCTATGGCTACACTTTC. This sequence encodes CASSPLDRFSIYGYTF.

This clonotype was observed many times. The chain is built from TRBV5-1 and TRBJ1-1; TRBD1 matches 8 bases. The CDR3 is 15 amino acids. Trimming took 5 bases from V and 5 from J; bases not matched to a gene: 11. Germline CDR1 SGHRS, CDR2 YFSETQ. The CDR3 DNA is TGCGCCAGCAGAGAACGACAGGGGATGGGGACTGAAGCTTTCTTT. Its protein product is CASRERQGMGTEAFF.

The J gene is TRBJ1-5, the V gene TRBV20-1; no clear D. The CDR3 extends over 15 amino acids. V lost 1 base and J 1 base, leaving 11 bases between the germline ends. Germline CDR1 is DFQATT and CDR2 is SNEGSKA (reference sequence). CDR3 residues: CSARVPGRSNQPQHF. The CDR3 nucleotides read TGCAGTGCTAGAGTTCCGGGTAGAAGCAATCAGCCCCAGCATTTT.